These T cell receptor beta chains were read from a single sample in a study of shared clonotypes between healthy human individuals. The repertoire was sequenced with immunoSEQ multiplex PCR; TCRdb's copy has only in-frame clones and lacks some. The data contain about 2 million clones, approximately 95% of them singletons. Material for sequencing was naive CD4+ T cells sorted from blood. All receptors derive from a young man in good health. CDR3s include the opening cysteine and the closing phenylalanine or tryptophan. A D gene is named only where the DNA matches it firmly. Only some rows state a clone size, as once, few, many or a class for expanded clones.

NA	NA	TRBV9	TRBJ2-1	TGTGCCAGCAGCGTAGGGGGCGGAAGCTCCTACAATGAGCAGTTCTTC	CASSVGGGSSYNEQFF
NA	NA	TRBV9	TRBJ1-1	TGTGCCAGCAGCGTAATGGTGAACACTGAAGCTTTCTTT	CASSVMVNTEAFF
NA	NA	TRBV7-3	TRBJ2-5	TGTGCCAGCAGCTCCGGGGCCCAAGAGACCCAGTACTTC	CASSSGAQETQYF
NA	NA	TRBV5-5	TRBJ1-2	TGTGCCAGCAGCCGGTACAGGGAATCTAACTATGGCTACACCTTC	CASSRYRESNYGYTF
NA	TRBD1	TRBV9	TRBJ2-5	TGTGCCAGCAGCGCAACAGGGGGCCAAGAGACCCAGTACTTC	CASSATGGQETQYF
NA	NA	TRBV29-1	TRBJ1-1	TGCAGCATACAGACTGCGAACACTGAAGCTTTCTTT	CSIQTANTEAFF
NA	TRBD2	TRBV25-1	TRBJ2-7	TGTGCCAGCACCCCGGGGGGTCGCGAGCAGTACTTC	CASTPGGREQYF
NA	TRBD2	TRBV27	TRBJ2-1	TGTGCCAGCACCCCTAGCGGGAGGTCTTACAATGAGCAGTTCTTC	CASTPSGRSYNEQFF
NA	NA	TRBV6-1	TRBJ2-1	TGTGCCAGCAAAGGCGACCGGTACAATGAGCAGTTCTTC	CASKGDRYNEQFF
NA	NA	TRBV15	TRBJ1-5	TGTGCCACCAGCAGGGGCAGGGCAGGGGGCAATCAGCCCCAGCATTTT	CATSRGRAGGNQPQHF
NA	TRBD1	TRBV11-3	TRBJ2-2	TGTGCCAGCAGCCCCACAGGGGCGGGTCCCGGGGAGCTGTTTTTT	CASSPTGAGPGELFF
once	TRBD1	TRBV4-2	TRBJ1-5	TGTGCCAGCAGCCAAGCCGGGACAGGGATCAATCAGCCCCAGCATTTT	CASSQAGTGINQPQHF
once	NA	TRBV30	TRBJ2-1	TGTGCCTGGAGTGCCGAACAGGGTTATATGTGGTTCTTC	CAWSAEQGYMWFF
NA	TRBD1	TRBV5-1	TRBJ1-2	TGCGCCAGCAGCCCGGCCTTTCCAGGGGGCGCCGGTAAGGGCTACACCTTC	CASSPAFPGGAGKGYTF
NA	TRBD2	TRBV4-3	TRBJ2-1	TGCGCCAGCAGCCCCAAGTCTCTACTAGCGGGAGGGCGTAATGAGCAGTTCTTC	CASSPKSLLAGGRNEQFF
NA	TRBD1	TRBV4-1	TRBJ2-1	TGCGCCAGCAGCCAAGAGGACAGGCCCTACAATGAGCAGTTCTTC	CASSQEDRPYNEQFF
NA	TRBD2	TRBV5-4	TRBJ2-5	TGTGCCAGCAGCTTGGGGGTAGCGGGAGGGACGGAGACCCAGTACTTC	CASSLGVAGGTETQYF
once	NA	TRBV2	TRBJ2-3	TGTGCCAGCACTCCCGTAAGGTTTTTCACAGATACGCAGTATTTT	CASTPVRFFTDTQYF
few	NA	TRBV5-1	TRBJ1-5	TGCGCCAGCAGCTTAGGGGGGGATAGCAATCAGCCCCAGCATTTT	CASSLGGDSNQPQHF